Shown below are 8 T cell receptor beta chains from a single sample sequenced in a study of T cell clusters in autoimmune cytopenias. Some 38,000 genome equivalents of blood DNA were amplified for TRB. TRB rearrangements were amplified by touch-down multiplex PCR with mixed TRB-A/B primers. From the multiplex PCR reads, TCRdb lists one entry per CDR3 protein and no DNA. The record lists about 4,200 distinct CDR3 sequences, of which the ten most abundant hold 65% to 75%. This sample also appeared in a second study, on T cell repertoires in aging, cancer and after chemotherapy.

The sample taken for sequencing was peripheral blood. These receptor sequences come from a human donor in good health.

CDR3 amino acids: CATSRGDSRYQPQHF. J is TRBJ1-5 and V is TRBV15; TCRdb's D call, TRBD1, is unchecked because there is no DNA. Germline-derived CDR1 and CDR2 are LNHNV and YYDKDF (reference sequence). The CDR3 length is 15 residues.

The rearrangement links TRBV15 to TRBJ1-2. The CDR3 is 14 amino acids. Looked up from germline, CDR1 is LNHNV and CDR2 is YYDKDF (reference sequence). CDR3 sequence reads: CATSRDGGSLGYTF.

The genes are TRBV15 and TRBJ2-7. Germline V gene sequence: CDR1 LNHNV, CDR2 YYDKDF (reference sequence). The CDR3 runs to 13 residues. CDR3 amino acids: CATSRDLVDEQYF.

The rearrangement uses TRBV6-5 and TRBJ1-3; the D gene TCRdb calls, TRBD1, cannot be checked with no DNA. Per germline, CDR1 MNHEY and CDR2 SVGAGI. This CDR3 has 15 amino acids. Here the CDR3 reads CASTQDSFSGNTIYF.

Measured by frequency, this clonotype is medium-sized (0.01 to 0.1%). The chain couples TRBV27 to TRBJ1-6. The germline CDR1 and CDR2 sequences are MNHEY and SMNVEV (reference sequence). This CDR3 is 14 amino acids long. CDR3 amino acids: CASSSAGVRSPLHF.

The chain is built from TRBV19 and TRBJ1-4; TCRdb outputs TRBD1, but without DNA this stays unchecked. Germline CDR1 and CDR2: LNHDA and SQIVND (reference sequence). The CDR3 is made up of 15 amino acids. This CDR3 reads CASSTAGTGVVKLFF.

This sequence joins TRBV19 and TRBJ2-7; TCRdb selects TRBD1, and the lack of DNA leaves this call unchecked. Germline V CDR1 and CDR2: LNHDA, SQIVND (reference sequence). The CDR3 is 15 amino acids. This CDR3 is CASSFRTASYNEQYF.

The J gene is TRBJ2-1, the V gene TRBV6-5; there is no DNA to check the TCRdb D call of TRBD1. Germline loops: CDR1 MNHEY, CDR2 SVGAGI. CDR3 length: 12 amino acids. CDR3 region: CASSAAGGEQFF.